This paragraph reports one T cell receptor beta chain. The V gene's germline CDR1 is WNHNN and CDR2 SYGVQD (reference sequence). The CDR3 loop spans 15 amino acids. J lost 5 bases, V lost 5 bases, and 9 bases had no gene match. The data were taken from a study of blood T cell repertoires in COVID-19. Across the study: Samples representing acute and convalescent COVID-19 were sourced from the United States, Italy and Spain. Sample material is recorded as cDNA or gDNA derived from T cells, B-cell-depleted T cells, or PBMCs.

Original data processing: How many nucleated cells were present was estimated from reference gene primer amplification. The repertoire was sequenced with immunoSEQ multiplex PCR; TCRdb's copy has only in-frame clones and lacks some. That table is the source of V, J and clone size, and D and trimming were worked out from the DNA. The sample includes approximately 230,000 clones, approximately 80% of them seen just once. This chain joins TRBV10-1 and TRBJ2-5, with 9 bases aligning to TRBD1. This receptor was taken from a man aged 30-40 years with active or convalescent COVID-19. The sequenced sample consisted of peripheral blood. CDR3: CASSPTGQGIETQYF. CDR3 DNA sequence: TGCGCCAGCAGTCCGACCGGACAGGGGATTGAGACCCAGTACTTC.